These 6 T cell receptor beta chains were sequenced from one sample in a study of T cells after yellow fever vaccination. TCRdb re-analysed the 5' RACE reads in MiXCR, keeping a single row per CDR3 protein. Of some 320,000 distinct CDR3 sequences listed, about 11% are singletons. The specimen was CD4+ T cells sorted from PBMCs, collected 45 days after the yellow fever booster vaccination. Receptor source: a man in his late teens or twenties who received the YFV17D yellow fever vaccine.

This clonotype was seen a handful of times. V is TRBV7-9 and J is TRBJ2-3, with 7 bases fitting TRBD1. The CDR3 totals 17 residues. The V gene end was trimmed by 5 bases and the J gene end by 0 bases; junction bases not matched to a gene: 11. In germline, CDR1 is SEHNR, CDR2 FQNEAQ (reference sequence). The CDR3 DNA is TGTGCCAGCAGCCGAGGCGTAGGGACAGCTAGCACAGATACGCAGTATTTT. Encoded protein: CASSRGVGTASTDTQYF. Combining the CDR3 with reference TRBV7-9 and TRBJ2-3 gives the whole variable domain DTGVSQNPRHKITKRGQNVTFRCDPISEHNRLYWYRQTLGQGPEFLTYFQNEAQLEKSRLLSDRFSAERPKGSFSTLEIQRTEQGDSAMYLCASSRGVGTASTDTQYFGPGTRLTVL.

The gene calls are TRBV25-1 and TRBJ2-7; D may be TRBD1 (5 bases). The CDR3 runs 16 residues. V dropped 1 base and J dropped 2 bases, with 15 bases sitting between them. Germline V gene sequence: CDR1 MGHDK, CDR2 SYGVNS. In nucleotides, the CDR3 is TGTGCCAGCAGTGAATTTAGTAGTTTAGGGGCCTACGAGCAGTACTTC. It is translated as CASSEFSSLGAYEQYF.

As DNA, the CDR3 is TGTGCCAGCAGACAGGCTCCGGGGCCCCAGCATTTT. This sequence encodes CASRQAPGPQHF. The chain is built from TRBV6-5 and TRBJ1-5; possible D gene TRBD1, 5 bases. Trimming cost V 6 bases and J 9 bases, with 12 bases left between them. CDR3 length: 12 residues. Germline V gives CDR1 MNHEY, CDR2 SVGAGI.

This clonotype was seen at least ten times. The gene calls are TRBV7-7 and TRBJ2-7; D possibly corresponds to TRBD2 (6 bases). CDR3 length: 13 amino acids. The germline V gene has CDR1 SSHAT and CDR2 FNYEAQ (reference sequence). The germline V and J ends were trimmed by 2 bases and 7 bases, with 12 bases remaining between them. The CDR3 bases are TGTGCCAGCAGCTTAAGCCCAGGGAGGGAGCAGTACTTC. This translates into CASSLSPGREQYF. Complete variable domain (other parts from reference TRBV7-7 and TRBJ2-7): GAGVSQSPRYKVTKRGQDVTLRCDPISSHATLYWYQQALGQGPEFLTYFNYEAQPDKSGLPSDRFSAERPEGSISTLTIQRTEQRDSAMYRCASSLSPGREQYFGPGTRLTVT.

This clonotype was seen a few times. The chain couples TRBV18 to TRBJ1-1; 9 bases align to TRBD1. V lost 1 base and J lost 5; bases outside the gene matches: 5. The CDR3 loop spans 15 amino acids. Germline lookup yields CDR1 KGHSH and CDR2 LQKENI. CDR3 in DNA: TGTGCCAGCTCACCACGACAGGGGGAGAGGACTGAAGCTTTCTTT. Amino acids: CASSPRQGERTEAFF.

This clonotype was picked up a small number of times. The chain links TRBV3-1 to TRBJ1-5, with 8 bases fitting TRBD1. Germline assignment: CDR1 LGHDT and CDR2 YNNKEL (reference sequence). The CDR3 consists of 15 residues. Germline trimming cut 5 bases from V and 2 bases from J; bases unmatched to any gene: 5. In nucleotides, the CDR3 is TGTGCCAGCAGCTATGGACAGGGCCGCAATCAGCCCCAGCATTTT. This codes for CASSYGQGRNQPQHF.